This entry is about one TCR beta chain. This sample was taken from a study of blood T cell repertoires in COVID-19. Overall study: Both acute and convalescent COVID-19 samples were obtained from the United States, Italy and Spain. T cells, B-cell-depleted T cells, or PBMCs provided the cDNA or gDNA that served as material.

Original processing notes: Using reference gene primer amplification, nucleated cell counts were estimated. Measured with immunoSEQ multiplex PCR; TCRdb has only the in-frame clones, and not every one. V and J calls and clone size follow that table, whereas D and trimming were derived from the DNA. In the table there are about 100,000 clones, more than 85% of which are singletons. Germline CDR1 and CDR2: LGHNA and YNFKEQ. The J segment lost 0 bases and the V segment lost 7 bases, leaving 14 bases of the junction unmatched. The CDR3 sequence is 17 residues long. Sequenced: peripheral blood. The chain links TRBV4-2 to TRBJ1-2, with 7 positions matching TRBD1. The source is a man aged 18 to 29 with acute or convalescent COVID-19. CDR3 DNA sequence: TGTGCCAGCACTACCGGGACAGATAGAAATTCTAACTATGGCTACACCTTC. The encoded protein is CASTTGTDRNSNYGYTF.